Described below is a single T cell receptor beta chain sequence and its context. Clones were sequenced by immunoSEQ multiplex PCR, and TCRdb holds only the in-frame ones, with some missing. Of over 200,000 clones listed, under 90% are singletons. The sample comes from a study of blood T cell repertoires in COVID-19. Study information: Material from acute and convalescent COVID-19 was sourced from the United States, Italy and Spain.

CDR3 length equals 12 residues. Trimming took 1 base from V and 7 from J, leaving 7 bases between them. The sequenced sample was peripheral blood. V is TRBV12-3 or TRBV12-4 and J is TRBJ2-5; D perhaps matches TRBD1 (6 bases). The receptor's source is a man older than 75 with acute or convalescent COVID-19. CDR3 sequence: CASSLGGRTQYF. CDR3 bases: TGTGCCAGCAGTTTAGGGGGGCGGACCCAGTACTTC.